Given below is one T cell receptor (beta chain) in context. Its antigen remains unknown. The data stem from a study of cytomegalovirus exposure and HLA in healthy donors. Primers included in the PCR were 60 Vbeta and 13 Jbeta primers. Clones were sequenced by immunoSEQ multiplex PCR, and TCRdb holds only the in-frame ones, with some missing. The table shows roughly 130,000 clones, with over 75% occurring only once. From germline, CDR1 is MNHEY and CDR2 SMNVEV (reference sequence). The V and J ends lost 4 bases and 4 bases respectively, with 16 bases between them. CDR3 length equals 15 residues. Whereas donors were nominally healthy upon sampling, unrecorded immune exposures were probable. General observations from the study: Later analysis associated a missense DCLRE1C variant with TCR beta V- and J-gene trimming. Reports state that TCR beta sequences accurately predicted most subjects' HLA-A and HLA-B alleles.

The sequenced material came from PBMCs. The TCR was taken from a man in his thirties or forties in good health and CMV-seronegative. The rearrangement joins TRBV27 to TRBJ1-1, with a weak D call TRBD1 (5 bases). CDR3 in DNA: TGTGCCAGCAGTTCATGGTCCGGGGGGGGCACTGAAGCTTTCTTT. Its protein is CASSSWSGGGTEAFF.